Listed below are T cell receptor beta chains from one sample, sequenced in a study of human T cells and chemical hapten exposure. TCRdb reprocessed the RACE reads via MiXCR and lists one record per CDR3 protein. The table lists some 340,000 distinct CDR3 sequences, around 7% of them singletons. Specimen: whole blood, collected in connection with sensitization to the hapten diphenylcyclopropenone (DPC). The receptor source for this set is a woman aged 18 to 35 with alopecia areata. Some clones in this sample may be carry-over from other donors' samples. Each CDR3 is given with its conserved first and last residue. The D gene is left open where the match is weak. Clone size is not always given. Where it is, it says once, few, many or a class for expanded clones.

abundance: few; d_gene: .; j_gene: TRBJ1-1; v_gene: TRBV2; CDR3nt: TGTGCCAGCATGGTCACCCCATCGACTGAAGCTTTCTTT; CDR3aa: CASMVTPSTEAFF
abundance: few; d_gene: .; j_gene: TRBJ2-7; v_gene: TRBV10-3; CDR3nt: TGTGCCATCAGTGAGTCTAGCTTCGAGCAGTACTTC; CDR3aa: CAISESSFEQYF
abundance: few; d_gene: TRBD1; j_gene: TRBJ2-2; v_gene: TRBV28; CDR3nt: TGTGCCAGCAGTTGGGGACAGATGAACACCGGGGAGCTGTTTTTT; CDR3aa: CASSWGQMNTGELFF
abundance: many; d_gene: TRBD1; j_gene: TRBJ1-2; v_gene: TRBV4-2; CDR3nt: TGTGCCAGCAGTCTTGGGACAGGGAATAACTATGGCTACACCTTC; CDR3aa: CASSLGTGNNYGYTF
abundance: .; d_gene: .; j_gene: TRBJ1-4; v_gene: TRBV6-5; CDR3nt: TGTGCCAGCAGCCGGCGGGACCTACGGAGTGAAAAACTGTTTTTT; CDR3aa: CASSRRDLRSEKLFF
abundance: few; d_gene: TRBD2; j_gene: TRBJ2-3; v_gene: TRBV18; CDR3nt: TGTGCCAGCTCAACGACGGGGGGGACTAGCACAGATACGCAGTATTTT; CDR3aa: CASSTTGGTSTDTQYF
abundance: many; d_gene: .; j_gene: TRBJ2-2; v_gene: TRBV9; CDR3nt: TGTGCCAGCAGCGTAGGGGGACTTAACACCGGGGAGCTGTTTTTT; CDR3aa: CASSVGGLNTGELFF
abundance: few; d_gene: .; j_gene: TRBJ2-7; v_gene: TRBV20-1; CDR3nt: TGCAGTGCCAGGATAAGCGGAGGGGGAAACTACGGGGAGCAGTACTTC; CDR3aa: CSARISGGGNYGEQYF
abundance: many; d_gene: TRBD2; j_gene: TRBJ2-4; v_gene: TRBV4-3; CDR3nt: TGCGCCAGCAGCCAAGAGGGAGGGCTCCGGTACTTC; CDR3aa: CASSQEGGLRYF
abundance: .; d_gene: .; j_gene: TRBJ2-3; v_gene: TRBV4-1; CDR3nt: TGCGCCAGCAGCCAAGAAGGGGGAATAGGGGGGAGCCTCACAGATACGCAGTATTTT; CDR3aa: CASSQEGGIGGSLTDTQYF
abundance: .; d_gene: TRBD2; j_gene: TRBJ2-3; v_gene: TRBV7-2; CDR3nt: TGTGCCAGCAGCCGACGAGTAACTAGCGGGGGGGCCGATACGCAGTATTTT; CDR3aa: CASSRRVTSGGADTQYF
abundance: .; d_gene: .; j_gene: TRBJ1-2; v_gene: TRBV12-3/TRBV12-4; CDR3nt: TGTGCCAGCAGTTTAGGATGGAGGAGCTACACCTTC; CDR3aa: CASSLGWRSYTF
abundance: many; d_gene: .; j_gene: TRBJ1-1; v_gene: TRBV4-1; CDR3nt: TGCGCCAGCAGCTTTCCTCGGAACACTGAAGCTTTCTTT; CDR3aa: CASSFPRNTEAFF
abundance: few; d_gene: TRBD1; j_gene: TRBJ2-5; v_gene: TRBV11-2; CDR3nt: TGTGCCAGCAGCCCGTGGACAGGGGCGGGTCAAGAGACCCAGTACTTC; CDR3aa: CASSPWTGAGQETQYF
abundance: many; d_gene: .; j_gene: TRBJ1-2; v_gene: TRBV4-2; CDR3nt: TGTGCCAGCAGCCAAGCAACAGTTACTAACTATGGCTACACCTTC; CDR3aa: CASSQATVTNYGYTF
abundance: .; d_gene: TRBD1; j_gene: TRBJ2-3; v_gene: TRBV28; CDR3nt: TGTGCCAGCAGTCCGGGGGACAGGGGGTTCACAGATACGCAGTATTTT; CDR3aa: CASSPGDRGFTDTQYF
abundance: many; d_gene: .; j_gene: TRBJ1-1; v_gene: TRBV6-5; CDR3nt: TGTGCCAGCAGTTACTCGACGGGGCCGGGCACTGAAGCTTTCTTT; CDR3aa: CASSYSTGPGTEAFF
abundance: many; d_gene: .; j_gene: TRBJ1-2; v_gene: TRBV2; CDR3nt: TGTGCCAGCAGTGCTGCGGTTTACTATGGCTACACCTTC; CDR3aa: CASSAAVYYGYTF
abundance: .; d_gene: .; j_gene: TRBJ1-1; v_gene: TRBV6-2/TRBV6-3; CDR3nt: TGTGCCAGCAGTTACTCACCCAGGGTTACTGAAGCTTTCTTT; CDR3aa: CASSYSPRVTEAFF
abundance: many; d_gene: .; j_gene: TRBJ2-5; v_gene: TRBV7-9; CDR3nt: TGTGCCAGCAGCTTGCTTGAAGAGACCCAGTACTTC; CDR3aa: CASSLLEETQYF
abundance: .; d_gene: .; j_gene: TRBJ2-2; v_gene: TRBV6-6; CDR3nt: TGTGCCAGCAGCGGGACTCGGGGGTATAACACCGGGGAGCTGTTTTTT; CDR3aa: CASSGTRGYNTGELFF
abundance: many; d_gene: .; j_gene: TRBJ2-7; v_gene: TRBV4-2; CDR3nt: TGTGCCAGCAGCCAAGATAGGCCTAGGGCCGAGCAGTACTTC; CDR3aa: CASSQDRPRAEQYF
abundance: many; d_gene: TRBD2; j_gene: TRBJ2-5; v_gene: TRBV10-3; CDR3nt: TGTGCCATCAGGGTGGGACTAGGGGAGACCCAGTACTTC; CDR3aa: CAIRVGLGETQYF
abundance: few; d_gene: .; j_gene: TRBJ2-3; v_gene: TRBV7-8; CDR3nt: TGTGCCAGCAGCGTTCGGAGGGACGGACGTACGCAGTATTTT; CDR3aa: CASSVRRDGRTQYF
abundance: few; d_gene: .; j_gene: TRBJ1-3; v_gene: TRBV7-8; CDR3nt: TGTGCCAGCAGCTTAGACGTCAGGGGAAGGTCTGGAAACACCATATATTTT; CDR3aa: CASSLDVRGRSGNTIYF
abundance: many; d_gene: .; j_gene: TRBJ1-2; v_gene: TRBV6-2/TRBV6-3; CDR3nt: TGTGCCAGCAGTTGTTTCTGGGACGTTTACGATGGCTACACCTTC; CDR3aa: CASSCFWDVYDGYTF
abundance: .; d_gene: .; j_gene: TRBJ2-1; v_gene: TRBV6-5; CDR3nt: TGTGCCAGCAGTTACTCTACGGAGTGGGATGAGCAGTTCTTC; CDR3aa: CASSYSTEWDEQFF
abundance: .; d_gene: .; j_gene: TRBJ2-6; v_gene: TRBV28; CDR3nt: TGTGCCGGCCGAAGCCAGGACTCTGGGGCCAACGTCCTGACTTTC; CDR3aa: CAGRSQDSGANVLTF
abundance: few; d_gene: TRBD2; j_gene: TRBJ2-5; v_gene: TRBV4-3; CDR3nt: TGCGCCAGCAGCCAGGGTAGCGGGGCCCAAGAGACCCAGTACTTC; CDR3aa: CASSQGSGAQETQYF
abundance: .; d_gene: .; j_gene: TRBJ1-5; v_gene: TRBV28; CDR3nt: TGTGCCAGCAGTTGGGGACGTGGCAATCAGCCCCAGCATTTT; CDR3aa: CASSWGRGNQPQHF
abundance: few; d_gene: .; j_gene: TRBJ1-2; v_gene: TRBV4-3; CDR3nt: TGCGCCAGCAGCCAAGATTGGGGGAGGGGAGATGGCTACACCTTC; CDR3aa: CASSQDWGRGDGYTF
abundance: many; d_gene: .; j_gene: TRBJ2-5; v_gene: TRBV7-9; CDR3nt: TGTGCCAGCAGCCTCCCAGCGGACACTCAAGAGACCCAGTACTTC; CDR3aa: CASSLPADTQETQYF
abundance: .; d_gene: TRBD1; j_gene: TRBJ1-5; v_gene: TRBV12-3/TRBV12-4; CDR3nt: TGTGCCAGCAGTCCACAGGGGGCTAATCAGCCCCAGCATTTT; CDR3aa: CASSPQGANQPQHF
abundance: many; d_gene: .; j_gene: TRBJ1-6; v_gene: TRBV7-2; CDR3nt: TGTGCCAGCAGCTTAAGTAGAGGGGAGGTGACACCCCTCCACTTT; CDR3aa: CASSLSRGEVTPLHF
abundance: .; d_gene: TRBD1; j_gene: TRBJ1-2; v_gene: TRBV6-2/TRBV6-3; CDR3nt: TGTGCCAGCAGTTACACCGTGACAGGGGAAGGCTACACCTTC; CDR3aa: CASSYTVTGEGYTF
abundance: .; d_gene: .; j_gene: TRBJ1-2; v_gene: TRBV3-1; CDR3nt: TGTGCCAGCAGCCAACTTGATCTCGGCCCCAGCTATGGCTACACCTTC; CDR3aa: CASSQLDLGPSYGYTF
abundance: few; d_gene: TRBD1; j_gene: TRBJ1-5; v_gene: TRBV2; CDR3nt: TGTGCCAGCACCGCAACAGGGGTCGGACAGCCCCAGCATTTT; CDR3aa: CASTATGVGQPQHF
abundance: .; d_gene: .; j_gene: TRBJ1-6; v_gene: TRBV2; CDR3nt: TGTGCCAGCTCAGCCTCCTATAATTCACCCCTCCACTTT; CDR3aa: CASSASYNSPLHF
abundance: once; d_gene: .; j_gene: TRBJ2-1; v_gene: TRBV20-1; CDR3nt: TGCAGTGCGGGAAGGAGGTTTGGGGTTTACGATGAGCAGTTCTTC; CDR3aa: CSAGRRFGVYDEQFF
abundance: .; d_gene: .; j_gene: TRBJ1-2; v_gene: TRBV5-1; CDR3nt: TGCGCCAGCATCCCTAACTTTCGCTACACCTTC; CDR3aa: CASIPNFRYTF
abundance: .; d_gene: .; j_gene: TRBJ1-3; v_gene: TRBV7-2; CDR3nt: TGTGCCAGCAGCTTAGCTCCCTCAGGGACTGGAAACACCATATATTTT; CDR3aa: CASSLAPSGTGNTIYF
abundance: few; d_gene: TRBD2; j_gene: TRBJ2-7; v_gene: TRBV10-3; CDR3nt: TGTGCCATCAGTGACGGACTAGCGGGGGGTACGTACGAGCAGTACTTC; CDR3aa: CAISDGLAGGTYEQYF
abundance: many; d_gene: .; j_gene: TRBJ1-1; v_gene: TRBV29-1; CDR3nt: TGCAGCGTTGTTGGAGGGCGGGGCACTGAAGCTTTCTTT; CDR3aa: CSVVGGRGTEAFF
abundance: few; d_gene: .; j_gene: TRBJ2-6; v_gene: TRBV14; CDR3nt: TGTGCCAGCAGCCAAGTAAAAGCGTCCGCCTTTAGCTCTGGGGCCAACGTCCTGACTTTC; CDR3aa: CASSQVKASAFSSGANVLTF
abundance: few; d_gene: TRBD2; j_gene: TRBJ2-3; v_gene: TRBV20-1; CDR3nt: TGCAGTGCTAGCGCGGGGGGGAACACAGATACGCAGTATTTT; CDR3aa: CSASAGGNTDTQYF
abundance: few; d_gene: .; j_gene: TRBJ1-2; v_gene: TRBV18; CDR3nt: TGTGCCAGCTCACCAGACCTGTCCGACTATGGCTACACCTTC; CDR3aa: CASSPDLSDYGYTF
abundance: .; d_gene: .; j_gene: TRBJ1-5; v_gene: TRBV2; CDR3nt: TGTGCCAGCAGTGAACTGGATAGCAATCAGCCCCAGCATTTT; CDR3aa: CASSELDSNQPQHF
abundance: .; d_gene: .; j_gene: TRBJ1-1; v_gene: TRBV6-5; CDR3nt: TGTGCCAGCAGTCGAGCCGGGACGAAGGGGTGGAACACTGAAGCTTTCTTT; CDR3aa: CASSRAGTKGWNTEAFF
abundance: many; d_gene: .; j_gene: TRBJ1-5; v_gene: TRBV28; CDR3nt: TGTGCCAGCAGTTTATATAAGGTCGCAGGAAGGGTATACAATCAGCCCCAGCATTTT; CDR3aa: CASSLYKVAGRVYNQPQHF
abundance: few; d_gene: .; j_gene: TRBJ2-3; v_gene: TRBV7-2; CDR3nt: TGTGCCAGTACATCTTACTCTAGCACAGATACGCAGTATTTT; CDR3aa: CASTSYSSTDTQYF
abundance: many; d_gene: .; j_gene: TRBJ1-5; v_gene: TRBV4-1; CDR3nt: TGCGCCAGCAGCCAAGATGCCTTGACAATTTGGCCCCAGCATTTT; CDR3aa: CASSQDALTIWPQHF
abundance: few; d_gene: .; j_gene: TRBJ1-1; v_gene: TRBV21-1; CDR3nt: TGTGCCAGCAGCCCAAGGGTCGTGAACACTGAAGCTTTCTTT; CDR3aa: CASSPRVVNTEAFF
abundance: many; d_gene: .; j_gene: TRBJ2-3; v_gene: TRBV3-1; CDR3nt: TGTGCCAGCAGCCGCCGAGGGGCTAGCGCAGATACGCAGTATTTT; CDR3aa: CASSRRGASADTQYF
abundance: few; d_gene: TRBD2; j_gene: TRBJ2-5; v_gene: TRBV28; CDR3nt: TGTGCCAGCAGTTTAGTCCCGGGGGGGCCAGCCCAGTACTTC; CDR3aa: CASSLVPGGPAQYF
abundance: .; d_gene: .; j_gene: TRBJ1-6; v_gene: TRBV2; CDR3nt: TGTGCCAGCAGTGCGGCACACAGTAATTCACCCCTCCACTTT; CDR3aa: CASSAAHSNSPLHF
abundance: few; d_gene: .; j_gene: TRBJ2-1; v_gene: TRBV27; CDR3nt: TGTGCCAGCACCCCCGGGCACTACAATGAGCAGTTCTTC; CDR3aa: CASTPGHYNEQFF
abundance: many; d_gene: TRBD2; j_gene: TRBJ2-3; v_gene: TRBV20-1; CDR3nt: TGCAGTGCTAGGACTAGCGGGGGAGATACGCAGTATTTT; CDR3aa: CSARTSGGDTQYF